Each of the 12 T cell receptor beta chains below was sequenced from the same sample in a study of shared T cell receptors in the human thymus. Measured with immunoSEQ multiplex PCR; TCRdb has only the in-frame clones, and not every one. The profile shows roughly 700,000 clones, 88% of them singletons. These same records also appear under a second study, on human thymus T cells.

What was sequenced was thymocytes. These receptors originate from a boy younger than two with a congenital heart defect.

The chain joins TRBV19 to TRBJ1-4; 8 nucleotides match TRBD1. Germline loops: CDR1 LNHDA, CDR2 SQIVND (reference sequence). There are 19 residues in the CDR3. With V trimmed by 4 bases and J by 8 bases, 21 bases remained unmatched. CDR3 amino acids: CASSTPPGQDSKEQEKLFF. CDR3 nucleotide sequence: TGTGCCAGTAGTACTCCCCCGGGACAGGATAGCAAGGAGCAGGAAAAACTGTTTTTT.

The CDR3 loop reads CASSSIRERYEKLFF. DNA of the CDR3: TGTGCCAGCAGTTCCATCAGGGAACGTTATGAAAAACTGTTTTTT. The rearrangement joins TRBV6-5 to TRBJ1-4, with D possibly being TRBD1 (5 bases). The CDR3 contains 15 residues. V was pared by 4 bases and J by 6 bases, with 15 bases between. Germline V gene lookup returns CDR1 MNHEY and CDR2 SVGAGI.

This clone has only one observation. The J gene is TRBJ2-1, the V gene TRBV27, with 16 bases identical to TRBD2. Germline-derived CDR1 and CDR2 are MNHEY and SMNVEV (reference sequence). The length of the CDR3 is 20 residues. J was trimmed by 1 base and V by 4 bases; bases with no gene match: 10. CDR3 sequence: CASSSRTGTSGRASYNEQFF. In nucleotides, the CDR3 is TGTGCCAGCAGTTCTCGGACCGGGACTAGCGGGAGGGCATCCTACAATGAGCAGTTCTTC.

V usage is TRBV4-3 and J usage is TRBJ2-5; 7 bases match TRBD1. The CDR3 covers 14 residues. V shed 2 bases, J shed 5 bases, and the junction held 5 bases outside the gene matches. In germline, CDR1 is LGHNA, CDR2 YSLEER. CDR3 in amino acids: CASSQRGQRETQYF. DNA of the CDR3: TGCGCCAGCAGCCAAAGGGGACAGCGGGAGACCCAGTACTTC.

The rearrangement joins TRBV6-5 to TRBJ1-4; the D gene is possibly TRBD1 (5 bases). V lost 5 bases and J 6 bases, leaving 13 bases between the germline ends. Germline V gene lookup returns CDR1 MNHEY and CDR2 SVGAGI. The CDR3 length is 14 residues. CDR3 residues: CASSGPGAHEKLFF. The CDR3 nucleotides read TGTGCCAGCAGTGGCCCTGGGGCCCATGAAAAACTGTTTTTT.

The chain joins TRBV28 to TRBJ2-1; D is undetermined. V gave up 6 bases and J gave up 3 bases, with 9 bases separating them. This CDR3 is 13 amino acids long. Per the germline V gene, CDR1 is MDHEN and CDR2 is SYDVKM. The CDR3 protein is CASSWQHYNEQFF. CDR3 nucleotides: TGTGCCAGCAGCTGGCAACACTACAATGAGCAGTTCTTC.

The table lists this clone with a count of one. The rearrangement uses TRBV5-1 and TRBJ2-7, with 7 bases matching TRBD2. Germline CDR1 reads SGHRS; CDR2 reads YFSETQ. The J segment lost 3 bases and the V segment lost 4 bases, leaving 7 bases of the junction unmatched. There are 14 residues in the CDR3. DNA for the CDR3: TGCGCCAGCAGCCACGGGACTACCCACTACGAGCAGTACTTC. Its translation is CASSHGTTHYEQYF.

This clone was seen only once. The rearrangement links TRBV7-3 to TRBJ1-1; possibly TRBD1 for D (6 bases). Germline V gene data show CDR1 as SGHTA and CDR2 as FQGTGA. The V end lost 3 bases, the J end lost 2 bases, and 10 bases lay between the germline ends. The CDR3 spans 14 residues. In DNA form, the CDR3 reads TGTGCCAGCAGCTTTCAGGGGACAAACACTGAAGCTTTCTTT. Protein sequence: CASSFQGTNTEAFF.

The chain links TRBV29-1 to TRBJ2-1; D not certain. Germline V lookup: CDR1 SQVTM, CDR2 ANQGSEA. The V gene lost 1 base and the J gene lost 10 bases, with 14 bases spanning the gap. The CDR3 totals 13 residues. The CDR3 here is CSVEGSWSKEQFF. The DNA for the CDR3 is TGCAGCGTTGAAGGTAGCTGGAGTAAGGAGCAGTTCTTC.

The chain carries TRBV5-1 and TRBJ2-5; D is uncertain. The CDR3 runs to 12 residues. The germline CDR1 and CDR2 sequences are SGHRS and YFSETQ. The ends were cut back, 7 bases at V and 1 base at J, with 8 bases in the middle. The CDR3 DNA is TGCGCCAGCCAACACCTCCAAGAGACCCAGTACTTC. It is translated as CASQHLQETQYF.

The chain couples TRBV11-2 to TRBJ2-7, with a weak D call TRBD1 (6 bases). Germline-derived CDR1 and CDR2 are SGHAT and FQNNGV. The CDR3 is made up of 11 amino acids. Trimming took off 7 bases at V and 10 bases at J, with 14 bases between the two ends. The CDR3 here is CASIGQSNQYF. For the CDR3, the DNA is TGTGCCAGCATCGGACAGTCCAACCAGTACTTC.

The chain couples TRBV12-5 to TRBJ1-5; possibly TRBD1 for D (6 bases). V was cut by 5 bases and J by 0 bases, with 14 bases left in between. CDR1 is LGHNT, CDR2 FRNRAP, per germline. This CDR3 is 16 amino acids long. CDR3 DNA: TGTGCTAGTGGTCTGACCAGGGGTCTTAGCAATCAGCCCCAGCATTTT. As protein: CASGLTRGLSNQPQHF.